The following is a T cell receptor beta chain sequence with its context. This clone was seen just once. Its antigen is currently not known. Base qualities are missing; no much larger clone stands one base away. This record comes from a study of cytomegalovirus exposure and HLA in healthy donors (TCRdb year 2017). Regarding the study in general: In an earlier analysis of fewer than 750 of the donors, around 300 Gb of sequence data and some 100 million unique TCR beta sequences from about 190 million T cells were reported. About 330 gigabases of sequencing data and roughly 81 million unique TCR sequences made up an early release that covered approximately 650 HLA-typed donors. Among the roughly 400 genotyped donors, about 85% belonged to the genetic ancestry cluster associated with self-reported Caucasian donors. The study was designed to test whether signatures of past pathogen exposure could be identified by cataloging public T cell receptors. Using immunosequencing, the study profiled T cell repertoires from 666 subjects and related those repertoires to cytomegalovirus serostatus. Along with the approximately 620-subject first cohort, a separate validation cohort of around 120 different subjects was used. To predict cytomegalovirus infection status, the study brought together high-throughput TCR immunosequencing, statistical association of individual TCRs with disease status, and machine learning. In a later analysis, previously published TCR beta repertoires from several hundred donors were re-analyzed and high-resolution HLA genotyping was added so that TCR occurrence patterns could be studied. In the later analysis, no new phenotypic data were used to find candidate immune exposures; instead, reliance was placed on TCR beta sequences and their occurrence across donors. In an earlier analysis of roughly 540 of the donors, high-throughput TCR beta sequencing was used to judge whether each TCR beta V gene segment behaved as functional or pseudogenic. Alongside the repertoire data, information on donor age, sex, ethnicity and CMV serostatus was compiled. In a later genetic analysis, genome-wide SNP genotypes for about three fifths of the roughly 670 donors were used, and that subset was treated as a discovery cohort. All discovery cohort repertoires had been generated on a single sequencing platform. HLA typing covered class I and class II loci at four-digit resolution. The number of donors typed differed by locus, with 629-630 for A, B, C, DRB1 and DQB1, around 500 for DQA1, 600 to 610 for DPA1, and 472 for DPB1. Roughly five DR-DQ haplotypes were handled as single units for association and clustering because linkage in the cohort was strong. Among about 370 genotyped donors of the cohort, an average of about 240,000 unique TCR beta nucleotide sequences was sequenced per donor, of which about 20% were non-productive.

Receptor amplification or capture employed the immunoSEQ multiplex PCR assay. The multiplex PCR relied on a mix of 60 forward primers for TCR Vbeta segments and 13 reverse primers for TCR Jbeta segments. Amplification of the CDR3 region of rearranged TCR beta genes was performed with a multiplex PCR assay on genomic DNA. Amplified TCR beta libraries were sequenced as 87-base-pair reads on the Illumina HiSeq System. As for the original processing: In a later analysis, tens of millions of unique TCR beta chains were counted across the approximately 670 repertoires, and roughly 11 million of these chains were shared by at least two donors. A nearest-neighbor algorithm error-corrected the raw reads and collapsed the reads into unique sequences, merging closely related sequences to remove PCR and sequencing errors. To assign V, D and J gene segments, CDR3 sequences were aligned to IMGT reference sequences. Each retained sequence needed at least a six-nucleotide match to both a V gene segment and a J gene segment. A rearrangement was called productive if the CDR3 had no stop codons and remained in frame with V and J, and every other rearrangement was called non-productive. Following IMGT convention, CDR3 was defined as the stretch from the second conserved V-encoded cysteine up to the conserved J-encoded phenylalanine. The earlier analysis of about 530 of the donors excluded any sequence lacking an unambiguous match to a single V gene segment. An earlier analysis of under 750 of the donors called V segments functional above 56.7% productive rearrangements and segregating when the between-donor standard deviation exceeded 5%. A statistical classification framework was developed to diagnose cytomegalovirus status using the catalog of TCR beta chain sequences. In a later analysis, TCR nucleotide sequences were compared against IMGT/GENE-DB human TR gene sequences so that V and J genes could be assigned. The TCRdist pipeline was used in a later analysis to assign CDR3 sequences and most-parsimonious VDJ recombination scenarios. In a later analysis, each TCR beta chain was defined by its CDR3 amino acid sequence together with its V-gene family, and reads lacking a unique V-gene family were excluded. As a way to deal with suspected cross-contamination and a sequencing artifact, a later analysis dropped 500 to 700 nucleotide sequences that were highly shared and had low generation probability. In a later analysis, a clonal expansion index for each public chain was calculated from normalized within-repertoire ranks of inferred template counts. In a later analysis, generation probabilities were computed using a VDJ recombination model fitted to out-of-frame rearrangements, and the results were checked against IGoR. In a later analysis, TCR-TCR, TCR-HLA and TCR-CMV co-occurrence was scored with hypergeometric tests, and a repertoire-size bias correction was applied to TCR pairs. In a later analysis, false discovery rates were estimated by permuting HLA or CMV assignments 20 times. In a later analysis, co-occurring TCRs were grouped using DBSCAN, with TCRdist sequence similarity added in when clustering inside HLA-allele-positive subsets. Repertoires with fewer than 30,000 or more than 120,000 public chains were left out of co-occurrence clustering, as were a handful of repertoires with anomalous nucleotide sharing. Sourced from immuneACCESS, this table was stored by TCRdb with only in-frame sequences that have V and J called. A share of the clones is absent; for the studies checked, an unresolved V gene accounts for under half, and the remainder has no known explanation. Clone size and the V and J calls come from that table; the DNA yielded D and trimming. A total of roughly 100,000 clones appear in this sample, about 80% of them only once. Together, the top ten hold roughly 5.9% of the sample.

On the study overall, not on this receptor specifically: According to a later genetic analysis, donors in an Asian-associated ancestry cluster had fewer N-insertions in productive TCRs than the approximately 690-donor mean. Because counts were too low, 15 to 20 rarely observed V segments, including chromosome 9 orphons, were excluded from the earlier analysis of 587 of the donors. Across donors, most TCR sequences were observed very rarely, whereas some public TCRs were present in many individuals. A cluster of highly shared sequence variants was judged likely to be a technical artifact of the sequencing pipeline. An earlier analysis of roughly 570 of the donors showed that most TCR beta V segments appeared in productive rearrangements either about 87% or about 30% of the time, which broadly matched IMGT annotations. Strong co-occurrence of HLA alleles, especially DR and DQ, made assigning TCR associations to individual alleles difficult. The authors suggested that the approach could potentially be extended to other disease states and immunological phenotypes. According to a later analysis, most CMV-associated TCR beta chains appeared to be HLA-restricted, and the HLA associations seemed to be driven largely by CMV exposure. A later analysis associated about 18,000 TCR beta sequences with specific HLA alleles at a false discovery rate of 0.05. For the cohort, immune exposure information was limited to CMV serostatus. Cytomegalovirus status was reported to be diagnosed by the classifier with high specificity and sensitivity in both the original and validation cohorts. In a later analysis, several top co-occurrence clusters were reported to appear linked to parvovirus B19, influenza, CMV and Epstein-Barr virus. A further reported finding was that TCR beta sequences accurately predicted the HLA-A and HLA-B alleles for most subjects in the first cohort. In a later analysis, the rate of TCR association differed among HLA loci, with DRB1 alleles having the most associated TCRs and HLA-C alleles having the fewest. The presence/absence analyses assumed that sequencing depth was roughly uniform across donors, and that assumption may not be true. In vitro tests confirmed that three of the cytomegalovirus-associated TCR beta chains recognize cytomegalovirus antigens. Correlated functional status among segregating V segments might reflect linkage disequilibrium, but an unknown experimental factor could not be ruled out. The 87-base-pair reads could not distinguish some IMGT-functional V segments, including TRBV6-2 and TRBV6-3, so those segments were excluded. In a later analysis, HLA-associated TCR beta chains showed more clonal expansion and lower generation probabilities than non-associated chains that were equally common. In this cohort, only TCR beta chains were sequenced, and detectable features were limited by the absence of alpha or paired-chain data. The study listed 170 or so TCR beta chains as associated with cytomegalovirus. V-gene and J-gene trimming of TCR beta chains was associated with a missense DCLRE1C variant in a later genetic analysis, and the association was replicated in an independent cohort. Because some donors lacked HLA typing at each locus, the association tests relied only on the typed subset.

The CDR3 goes from the cysteine to the phenylalanine over 14 residues. CDR3 DNA only is kept here, 42 bases in frame from base 1. For CDR1 and CDR2, the germline V gene lists SGHVS and FQNEAQ. V and J are truncated by 2 bases and 8 bases respectively, leaving an intervening sequence of 15 bases. The cohort comprised some 730 healthy bone marrow donors. All cohort members were sampled while nominally healthy, although unrecorded immune exposures were likely present. The donor was CMV seropositive and was included in the group of some 290 seropositive cohort members. Each donor provided a peripheral blood sample, and peripheral blood mononuclear cells were used for TCR beta sequencing. Genomic DNA extraction from the blood cell samples was performed with the Qiagen DNeasy Blood Extraction Kit.

Sequencing was carried out using PBMCs. The sequence links TRBV7-8 to TRBJ1-2; TRBD1 is perhaps the D gene, given 6 matching bases. This clonotype was sampled from a man in his 60s in good health and CMV-seropositive. DNA sequence: TGTGCCAGCAGCTTACGACAGGAGGTAAAAGGCTACACCTTC. This gives the protein CASSLRQEVKGYTF.